The 14 T cell receptor beta chains below all came from one sample that was sequenced in a study of OX40 agonist ivuxolimab in advanced cancers. The table came from immunoSEQ multiplex PCR; TCRdb's copy has only in-frame clones and leaves some out. Of about 100,000 clones detected, around 90% appear once; the ten largest clones hold about 0.76%. The sample was CD4+ or CD8+ T cells sorted from blood, taken in a trial of the OX40 agonist ivuxolimab. These receptors originate from an adult with an advanced solid tumor such as melanoma, head and neck, liver or kidney cancer.

The rearrangement links TRBV7-3 to TRBJ1-4, with TRBD1 matching over 8 bases. This CDR3 has 15 amino acids. Germline-derived CDR1 and CDR2 are SGHTA and FQGTGA. V gave up 5 bases and J gave up 0 bases; unmatched junction bases: 2. The CDR3: CASSMTGATNEKLFF. The CDR3 DNA reads as TGTGCCAGCAGCATGACAGGGGCAACTAATGAAAAACTGTTTTTT.

This clone was seen just once. V is TRBV30 and J is TRBJ2-6, with D unresolved. Germline V gene sequence: CDR1 GTSNPN, CDR2 SVGIG (reference sequence). The CDR3 sequence is 12 residues long. The V end lost 4 bases, the J end lost 4 bases, and 5 bases lay between the germline ends. For the CDR3, the DNA is TGTGCCTGGAACCAAGGGGCCAACGTCCTGACTTTC. It specifies CAWNQGANVLTF.

The chain uses TRBV2 and TRBJ1-5, with D hard to call. Trimming pared 7 bases from V and 3 bases from J, leaving 10 bases between. The CDR3 sequence is 13 residues long. Per the germline V gene, CDR1 is SNHLY and CDR2 is FYNNEI. CDR3: CASMKGFNQPQHF. CDR3 DNA sequence: TGTGCCAGCATGAAGGGATTCAATCAGCCCCAGCATTTT. The variable domain in full, completed from reference TRBV2 and TRBJ1-5, reads EPEVTQTPSHQVTQMGQEVILRCVPISNHLYFYWYRQILGQKVEFLVSFYNNEISEKSEIFDDQFSVERPDGSNFTLKIRSTKLEDSAMYFCASMKGFNQPQHFGDGTRLSIL.

The chain has TRBV4-3 and TRBJ1-3; D is possibly TRBD1 (5 bases). The germline gives CDR1 LGHNA, CDR2 YSLEER. The CDR3 runs to 16 residues. The V end was cut by 4 bases, the J end by 0 bases, with 13 bases between. This CDR3 reads CASSPVMGGSGNTIYF. In DNA, the CDR3 is TGCGCCAGCAGCCCCGTTATGGGGGGCTCTGGAAACACCATATATTTT.

V usage is TRBV4-3 and J usage is TRBJ1-2; no clear D gene. V gave up 0 bases and J gave up 4 bases, with 9 bases separating them. CDR1 and CDR2 (germline): LGHNA, YSLEER. CDR3 length equals 14 residues. The CDR3 nucleotides are TGCGCCAGCAGCCAAGATAGGGCAGGCTATGGCTACACCTTC. Its protein is CASSQDRAGYGYTF.

This clone was recorded a few times. The chain employs TRBV6-1 and TRBJ1-2; 8 bases line up with TRBD1. CDR1 and CDR2 from the germline V gene are MNHNS and SASEGT. The V and J ends lost 6 bases and 3 bases, in that order; junction bases with no gene match: 3. There are 13 residues in the CDR3. Here the CDR3 reads CASRETGDYGYTF. DNA for the CDR3: TGTGCCAGCAGAGAGACAGGGGACTATGGCTACACCTTC.

The V gene is TRBV28, the J gene TRBJ1-4, with a weak D call TRBD1 (5 bases). Germline V gene data show CDR1 as MDHEN and CDR2 as SYDVKM. The CDR3 runs to 13 residues. The chain's CDR3 is CAGGTATNEKLFF. CDR3 in DNA: TGTGCTGGTGGGACGGCAACTAATGAAAAACTGTTTTTT.

The CDR3, as DNA: TGCGCCAGCAGCTCCGGAAGGACAGGGGGCGAGGAGCAGTACTTC. Translating gives CASSSGRTGGEEQYF. The J gene is TRBJ2-7, the V gene TRBV5-1, with 11 bases aligning to TRBD1. In germline, CDR1 is SGHRS, CDR2 YFSETQ. The V gene end was trimmed by 3 bases and the J gene end by 7 bases; junction bases not matched to a gene: 9. The CDR3 is 15 residues long.

The chain links TRBV19 to TRBJ2-1; 11 bases align to TRBD2. Trimming took 6 bases from V and 6 from J; bases not matched to a gene: 4. The CDR3 has 14 amino acids. CDR1 is LNHDA and CDR2 is SQIVND in the germline V gene (reference sequence). The CDR3: CASRLAGVVNEQFF. DNA of the CDR3: TGTGCCAGTAGACTAGCGGGAGTGGTCAATGAGCAGTTCTTC. Full variable domain (rest looked up from reference TRBV19 and TRBJ2-1): DGGITQSPKYLFRKEGQNVTLSCEQNLNHDAMYWYRQDPGQGLRLIYYSQIVNDFQKGDIAEGYSVSREKKESFPLTVTSAQKNPTAFYLCASRLAGVVNEQFFGPGTRLTVL.

This CDR3 reads CASSDLGQGGEKLFF. The CDR3 coding sequence is TGTGCCAGCAGCGATCTCGGACAGGGAGGTGAAAAACTGTTTTTT. The chain combines TRBV7-2 with TRBJ1-4, with 8 bases aligning to TRBD1. Trimming at V came to 5 bases and at J to 7 bases, leaving 9 bases not matched to a gene. This CDR3 comprises 15 residues. Looked up from germline, CDR1 is SGHTA and CDR2 is FQGNSA.

The rearrangement links TRBV18 to TRBJ1-5; D may be TRBD1 (5 bases). Trimming cost V 2 bases and J 4 bases, with 12 bases left between them. The CDR3 loop spans 15 amino acids. Germline assignment: CDR1 KGHSH and CDR2 LQKENI. The CDR3 nucleotides are TGTGCCAGCTCACCAGAGGGGCCTTTGAATCAGCCCCAGCATTTT. Amino acid sequence: CASSPEGPLNQPQHF. Combining the CDR3 with reference TRBV18 and TRBJ1-5 gives the whole variable domain NAGVMQNPRHLVRRRGQEARLRCSPMKGHSHVYWYRQLPEEGLKFMVYLQKENIIDESGMPKERFSAEFPKEGPSILRIQQVVRGDSAAYFCASSPEGPLNQPQHFGDGTRLSIL.

The chain couples TRBV6-5 to TRBJ1-1; TRBD1 might be the D (5 bases). Between the trimmed V and J ends, which lost 1 base and 10 bases, there was a span of 7 bases. Germline CDR1 is MNHEY and CDR2 is SVGAGI. This CDR3 is built from 11 residues. The CDR3 reads CASSYYGGAFF. CDR3 sequence (DNA): TGTGCCAGCAGTTACTATGGGGGAGCTTTCTTT.

The J gene is TRBJ1-2, the V gene TRBV27; D not resolved. This CDR3 contains 14 residues. V was shortened by 5 bases and J by 8 bases, with 18 bases between the two germline ends. CDR1 and CDR2 (germline): MNHEY, SMNVEV (reference sequence). The CDR3 DNA sequence: TGTGCCAGCAGTCCCCGGACGGATTTGAAAGGCTACACCTTC. Its protein is CASSPRTDLKGYTF.

This chain links TRBV4-3 with TRBJ1-2, with 8 positions matching TRBD1. Germline V CDR1 and CDR2: LGHNA, YSLEER. The CDR3 is 17 residues long. V lost 1 base and J lost 1; bases outside the gene matches: 8. This CDR3 reads CASSQVHRGQDNYGYTF. In DNA form, the CDR3 reads TGCGCCAGCAGCCAAGTTCACCGGGGACAGGATAACTATGGCTACACCTTC.